This TCR beta chain is drawn from a study of cytotoxic CD8 clonotypes in ibrutinib-treated CLL. Whole-study findings and limits: Sampling times, which were not matched between the groups, differed between sustained-remission patients and progressing patients.

Germline CDR1 reads SEHNR; CDR2 reads FQNEAQ (reference sequence). V lost 5 bases to trimming and J lost 3 bases; unmatched junction nucleotides: 13. The CDR3 is 16 amino acids. The planned depth of sequencing spanned 1 in 200,000 to 1 in 1 million T cells. Only in-frame clones appear in the TCRdb table, and some are missing; sequencing was by immunoSEQ multiplex PCR. The sample carries under 150,000 clones, more than 70% recorded once. On this clone itself: Its antigen is still unknown.

Sample: PBMCs, taken after 36 months of ibrutinib treatment. The TCR originated in a human donor with chronic lymphocytic leukemia. The V call is TRBV7-9, the J call TRBJ2-7; 7 bases line up with TRBD1. The CDR3: CASSTIWTGTSYEQYF. CDR3 nucleotides: TGTGCCAGCAGCACCATTTGGACAGGAACTAGCTACGAGCAGTACTTC.